This is a list of T cell receptor beta chains from one sample in a study of cytomegalovirus exposure and HLA in healthy donors. Sequencing was performed with immunoSEQ multiplex PCR; in TCRdb, only in-frame clones are kept and a portion is missing. The table has 150,000 or so clones, about three quarters seen once; the top ten hold less than 15%. Sequencing used PBMCs. The source of these receptors is a middle-aged man in good health and CMV-seropositive. Both conserved end residues are part of each CDR3. The order of the fields is CDR3 protein, CDR3 DNA, D gene, V gene, clone size, J gene. The D gene is left open where the match is weak. Expanded clones are given a class, and other clones once, few, many or no size at all.

CDR3aa: CASSARQGASYGYTF
CDR3nt: TGTGCCAGCAGCGCCAGACAGGGGGCCAGCTATGGCTACACCTTC
d_gene: TRBD1
v_gene: TRBV9
abundance: .
j_gene: TRBJ1-2

CDR3aa: CASSHLPSGRGDEQFF
CDR3nt: TGTGCCAGCAGCCACCTCCCTAGCGGGAGGGGCGATGAGCAGTTCTTC
d_gene: TRBD2
v_gene: TRBV7-3
abundance: .
j_gene: TRBJ2-1

CDR3aa: CSVEATRGLETQYF
CDR3nt: TGCAGCGTTGAAGCCACCAGGGGTCTAGAGACCCAGTACTTC
d_gene: .
v_gene: TRBV29-1
abundance: .
j_gene: TRBJ2-5

CDR3aa: CSVWEDGYTF
CDR3nt: TGCAGCGTGTGGGAGGATGGCTACACCTTC
d_gene: .
v_gene: TRBV29-1
abundance: .
j_gene: TRBJ1-2

CDR3aa: CASSPTAGLSGANGLTF
CDR3nt: TGTGCCAGCAGCCCCACCGCAGGGCTCTCTGGGGCCAACGGCCTGACTTTC
d_gene: .
v_gene: TRBV11-1
abundance: .
j_gene: TRBJ2-6

CDR3aa: CASSPGQGEPEQYF
CDR3nt: TGCGCCAGCAGCCCAGGACAGGGGGAGCCCGAGCAGTACTTC
d_gene: TRBD1
v_gene: TRBV4-1
abundance: .
j_gene: TRBJ2-7

CDR3aa: CASSVQGGNYNEQFF
CDR3nt: TGTGCCAGCAGCGTACAGGGGGGAAACTACAATGAGCAGTTCTTC
d_gene: TRBD1
v_gene: TRBV5-6
abundance: .
j_gene: TRBJ2-1

CDR3aa: CASSDRGGFTGELFF
CDR3nt: TGTGCCAGCAGCGACAGGGGAGGATTCACCGGGGAGCTGTTTTTT
d_gene: TRBD1
v_gene: TRBV7-6
abundance: few
j_gene: TRBJ2-2

CDR3aa: CASKPGGGTKQYF
CDR3nt: TGTGCCAGCAAGCCCGGCGGGGGGACGAAGCAGTACTTC
d_gene: TRBD2
v_gene: TRBV7-8
abundance: .
j_gene: TRBJ2-7

CDR3aa: CASSQDFLNTGELFF
CDR3nt: TGCGCCAGCAGCCAAGATTTCCTGAACACCGGGGAGCTGTTTTTT
d_gene: .
v_gene: TRBV4-3
abundance: few
j_gene: TRBJ2-2

CDR3aa: CASSSQVRDIYF
CDR3nt: TGTGCCAGCAGTTCCCAGGTCCGGGACATTTACTTC
d_gene: .
v_gene: TRBV6-5
abundance: once
j_gene: TRBJ1-2

CDR3aa: CASSLVGEGYTF
CDR3nt: TGTGCCAGCAGCTTAGTAGGGGAAGGCTACACCTTC
d_gene: .
v_gene: TRBV11-2
abundance: .
j_gene: TRBJ1-2

CDR3aa: CASSLGAGSTF
CDR3nt: TGTGCCAGCAGCTTAGGGGCAGGGTCTACCTTC
d_gene: .
v_gene: TRBV7-9
abundance: .
j_gene: TRBJ1-2

CDR3aa: CASTLSATYEQYF
CDR3nt: TGTGCTAGTACACTCAGCGCTACCTACGAGCAGTACTTC
d_gene: .
v_gene: TRBV12-5
abundance: .
j_gene: TRBJ2-7

CDR3aa: CASSSKADRVIGQPQHF
CDR3nt: TGTGCCAGCAGTTCCAAGGCCGACAGGGTAATTGGGCAGCCCCAGCATTTT
d_gene: TRBD1
v_gene: TRBV27
abundance: few
j_gene: TRBJ1-5

CDR3aa: CASSVRLAGEWTGELFF
CDR3nt: TGTGCCAGCAGCGTCAGACTAGCGGGAGAGTGGACCGGGGAGCTGTTTTTT
d_gene: TRBD2
v_gene: TRBV7-6
abundance: .
j_gene: TRBJ2-2

CDR3aa: CASSRSGGLGQPQHF
CDR3nt: TGTGCCAGCAGTCGGTCGGGGGGCCTAGGTCAGCCCCAGCATTTT
d_gene: .
v_gene: TRBV28
abundance: .
j_gene: TRBJ1-5

CDR3aa: CASSASSGSTGELFF
CDR3nt: TGTGCCAGCAGCGCATCTAGCGGGTCGACCGGGGAGCTGTTTTTT
d_gene: TRBD2
v_gene: TRBV7-3
abundance: .
j_gene: TRBJ2-2

CDR3aa: CASRTRDSWNEQFF
CDR3nt: TGTGCCTCGCGGACTAGGGATTCCTGGAATGAGCAGTTCTTC
d_gene: TRBD2
v_gene: TRBV7-2
abundance: .
j_gene: TRBJ2-1

CDR3aa: CASSLPGYEQYF
CDR3nt: TGTGCCAGCAGTTTACCCGGGTACGAGCAGTACTTC
d_gene: .
v_gene: TRBV28
abundance: .
j_gene: TRBJ2-7

CDR3aa: CASSLGTLAAAGELFF
CDR3nt: TGTGCCAGCAGCCTGGGGACTCTAGCCGCGGCCGGGGAGCTGTTTTTT
d_gene: .
v_gene: TRBV7-6
abundance: .
j_gene: TRBJ2-2

CDR3aa: CAWGDQGHRNYGYTF
CDR3nt: TGTGCCTGGGGCGACCAAGGACATAGAAACTATGGCTACACCTTC
d_gene: .
v_gene: TRBV30
abundance: .
j_gene: TRBJ1-2

CDR3aa: CASSLAASGRIGADTQYF
CDR3nt: TGCGCCAGCAGCTTGGCGGCTAGCGGGAGAATAGGGGCAGATACGCAGTATTTT
d_gene: TRBD2
v_gene: TRBV5-1
abundance: .
j_gene: TRBJ2-3